Listed below are T cell receptor beta chains from one sample, sequenced in a study of control samples from healthy donors and cancer patients. Using immunoSEQ multiplex PCR, the repertoire was profiled, and TCRdb retains in-frame clones only, with some absent. The sample yields about 140,000 clones, 85% to 95% seen once. The specimen sequenced was blood. These TCRs come from a man between 40 and 49 years old in good health. Both conserved end residues are part of each CDR3. A D gene is named only where the DNA matches it firmly. A row's size may be missing; if present it is once, few, many or a size class.

length	V	D	size	J	CDR3	DNA
11	TRBV6-5	-	-	TRBJ1-1	CASSYDNEAFF	TGTGCCAGCAGTTACGATAATGAAGCTTTCTTT
13	TRBV4-3	-	-	TRBJ1-1	CASSQDRDTEAFF	TGCGCCAGCAGCCAAGATCGAGACACTGAAGCTTTCTTT
14	TRBV29-1	TRBD2	-	TRBJ2-7	CSVVLSSGSYEQYF	TGCAGCGTTGTTTTGTCTAGCGGGAGCTACGAGCAGTACTTC
16	TRBV5-1	-	once	TRBJ2-3	CASSFIKQGRTDTQYF	TGCGCCAGCAGCTTTATTAAACAGGGCCGCACAGATACGCAGTATTTT
15	TRBV5-4	TRBD1	-	TRBJ2-2	CASSLGQALTGELFF	TGTGCCAGCAGCCTGGGACAGGCTCTCACCGGGGAGCTGTTTTTT
18	TRBV5-4	-	-	TRBJ1-6	CASSSSGQTSSYNSPLHF	TGTGCCAGCAGCTCCTCGGGCCAGACGAGCTCCTATAATTCACCCCTCCACTTT
15	TRBV9	-	-	TRBJ2-7	CASSVAVRAGDEQYF	TGTGCCAGCAGCGTAGCGGTCAGGGCAGGGGACGAGCAGTACTTC
17	TRBV4-1	TRBD2	-	TRBJ2-3	CASSQDYLAGVVDTQYF	TGCGCCAGCAGCCAAGATTATCTGGCGGGAGTGGTTGATACGCAGTATTTT
15	TRBV27	TRBD1	-	TRBJ2-1	CASSPEPTGGFEQFF	TGTGCCAGCAGTCCTGAACCGACAGGGGGGTTTGAGCAGTTCTTC
15	TRBV6-4	TRBD2	-	TRBJ2-2	CASSPGTSHTGELFF	TGTGCCAGCAGCCCCGGGACTAGCCACACCGGGGAGCTGTTTTTT
14	TRBV3-1/TRBV3-2	-	-	TRBJ1-3	CASSQEYSGNTIYF	TGTGCCAGCAGCCAGGAGTACTCTGGAAACACCATATATTTT